This TCR beta chain appears in the sequencing data of a study of shared clonotypes between healthy human individuals. General study findings and limits: Limited genetic and exposure-history diversity came from having few donors.

As regards this clone: Its antigen remains unidentified.

Germline-derived CDR1 and CDR2 are SGDLS and YYNGEE. The V segment lost 4 bases and the J segment 7 bases; nucleotides outside the gene matches: 9. There are 15 residues in the CDR3. Recent vaccinations or acute infections were absent in the healthy HIV-negative adult donors. In unsorted samples, genomic DNA was obtained using about 90 million PBMCs. The authors distributed each subset's genomic DNA evenly over several immunoSEQ plates. This table comes from immunoSEQ multiplex PCR, and its TCRdb copy is limited to in-frame clones, with some not included. This repertoire shows nearly 500,000 clones, 76% found once; its top ten account for roughly 13%.

Sequencing was performed on PBMCs. The J gene is TRBJ2-1, the V gene TRBV9; 9 positions match TRBD2. The clonotype originates from a woman aged 40 to 55 in good health. Some clones in this sample may be carry-over from other donors' samples. This CDR3 is CASSPVRAGGNEQFF. The CDR3 DNA reads TGTGCCAGCAGCCCCGTTAGAGCGGGAGGTAATGAGCAGTTCTTC.